This T cell receptor (beta chain) stems from a study of blood T cell repertoires in COVID-19. Study details: Samples of COVID-19 (acute and convalescent) were obtained from the United States, Italy and Spain. T cells, B-cell-depleted T cells, or PBMCs provided the cDNA or gDNA that served as material.

Produced via immunoSEQ multiplex PCR; TCRdb's table is partial and in-frame only. The sample yields about 410,000 clones, around 91% seen once. In its sample, this clone was seen once. V was shortened by 5 bases and J by 4 bases, with 8 bases between the two germline ends. Germline V gene lookup returns CDR1 SGHTA and CDR2 FQGTGA. The CDR3 is made up of 13 amino acids. Sequenced sample: peripheral blood. This clonotype was obtained from a woman aged 40 to 50 with COVID-19, enrolled during active disease. This chain uses TRBV7-3 with TRBJ2-2; TRBD2 is a possible D gene (6 bases). The chain's CDR3 is CASSPEGTGELFF. The DNA for the CDR3 is TGTGCCAGCAGCCCGGAGGGCACCGGGGAGCTGTTTTTT.